This T cell receptor (beta chain) was found in a study of shared clonotypes between healthy human individuals. Study at large: CD8 memory received one plate per donor, CD8 naive two, CD4 memory three and CD4 naive three. Study results and caveats: Several donors showed sharing of around 5.3% of naive CD4 clonotypes.

CDR1 is SGHNT and CDR2 is YENEEA in the germline V gene. The V gene lost 5 bases and the J gene lost 4 bases, with 6 bases spanning the gap. The CDR3 covers 12 residues. This clone was seen a few times. Its target is not known. CD8 cells regarded as naive lacked CD45RO, were positively chosen for CCR7, and omitted terminally differentiated effector memory CD45RA+ cells. In the original workflow: Filtering differed since immunoSEQ provided only junctions, with no quality scores. Profiled with immunoSEQ multiplex PCR; TCRdb holds only in-frame clones, not every one. From that table come the V and J calls and clone size; the DNA was used to work out D and trimming. The data hold approximately 740,000 clones, with approximately 92% observed a single time.

Sequenced sample: naive CD8+ T cells sorted from blood. This clonotype was sampled from a man aged 30 to 39 in good health. The rearrangement joins TRBV11-3 to TRBJ2-1, with D unresolved. The CDR3 region is CASSANYNEQFF. DNA for the CDR3: TGTGCCAGCAGCGCCAATTACAATGAGCAGTTCTTC. Full variable domain (missing parts from reference TRBV11-3 and TRBJ2-1): EAGVVQSPRYKIIEKKQPVAFWCNPISGHNTLYWYLQNLGQGPELLIRYENEEAVDDSQLPKDRFSAERLKGVDSTLKIQPAELGDSAVYLCASSANYNEQFFGPGTRLTVL.